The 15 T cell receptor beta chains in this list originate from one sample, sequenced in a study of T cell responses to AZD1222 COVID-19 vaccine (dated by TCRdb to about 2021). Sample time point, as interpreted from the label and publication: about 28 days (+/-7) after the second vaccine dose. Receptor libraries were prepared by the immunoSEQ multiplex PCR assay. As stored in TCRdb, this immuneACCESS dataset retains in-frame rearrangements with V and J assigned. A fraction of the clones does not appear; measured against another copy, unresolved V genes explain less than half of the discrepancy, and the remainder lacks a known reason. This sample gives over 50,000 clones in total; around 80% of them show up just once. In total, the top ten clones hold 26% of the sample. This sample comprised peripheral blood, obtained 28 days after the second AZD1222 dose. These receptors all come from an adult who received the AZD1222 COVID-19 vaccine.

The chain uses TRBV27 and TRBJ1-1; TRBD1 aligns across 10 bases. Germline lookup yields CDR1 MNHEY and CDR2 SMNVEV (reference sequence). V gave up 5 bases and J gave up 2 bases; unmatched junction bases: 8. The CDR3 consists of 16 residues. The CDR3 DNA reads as TGTGCCAGCAGTCTCCGGGACAGGGGATCTAACACTGAAGCTTTCTTT. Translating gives CASSLRDRGSNTEAFF.

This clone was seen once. This CDR3 reads CASSQEVDRAYNEQFF. As DNA, the CDR3 is TGCGCCAGCAGCCAAGAAGTCGACAGGGCATACAATGAGCAGTTCTTC. The V call is TRBV4-1, the J call TRBJ2-1, with TRBD1 matching over 7 bases. The CDR3 covers 16 residues. Germline-derived CDR1 and CDR2 are MGHRA and YSYEKL. V lost 0 bases and J lost 4; bases outside the gene matches: 6.

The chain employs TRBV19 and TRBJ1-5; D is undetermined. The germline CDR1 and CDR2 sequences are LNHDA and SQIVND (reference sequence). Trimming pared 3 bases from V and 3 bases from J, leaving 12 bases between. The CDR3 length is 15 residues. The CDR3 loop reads CASSMNARSNQPQHF. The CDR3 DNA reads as TGTGCCAGTAGTATGAACGCCCGCTCCAATCAGCCCCAGCATTTT.

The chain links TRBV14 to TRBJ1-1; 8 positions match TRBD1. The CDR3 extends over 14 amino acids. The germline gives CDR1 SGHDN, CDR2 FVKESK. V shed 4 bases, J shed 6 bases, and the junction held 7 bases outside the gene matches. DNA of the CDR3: TGTGCCAGCAGCCCGGACAGGGTTAGGGCTGAAGCTTTCTTT. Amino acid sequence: CASSPDRVRAEAFF. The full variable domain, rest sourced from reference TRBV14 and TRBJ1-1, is EAGVTQFPSHSVIEKGQTVTLRCDPISGHDNLYWYRRVMGKEIKFLLHFVKESKQDESGMPNNRFLAERTGGTYSTLKVQPAELEDSGVYFCASSPDRVRAEAFFGQGTRLTVV.

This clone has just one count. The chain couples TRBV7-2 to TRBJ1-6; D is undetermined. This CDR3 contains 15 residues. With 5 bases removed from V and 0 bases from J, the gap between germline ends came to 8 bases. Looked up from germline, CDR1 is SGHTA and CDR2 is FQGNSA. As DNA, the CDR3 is TGTGCCAGCAGCCCTGGAAGCTCCTATAATTCACCCCTCCACTTT. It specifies CASSPGSSYNSPLHF. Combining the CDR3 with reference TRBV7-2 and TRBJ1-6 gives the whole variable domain GAGVSQSPSNKVTEKGKDVELRCDPISGHTALYWYRQSLGQGLEFLIYFQGNSAPDKSGLPSDRFSAERTGGSVSTLTIQRTQQEDSAVYLCASSPGSSYNSPLHFGNGTRLTVT.

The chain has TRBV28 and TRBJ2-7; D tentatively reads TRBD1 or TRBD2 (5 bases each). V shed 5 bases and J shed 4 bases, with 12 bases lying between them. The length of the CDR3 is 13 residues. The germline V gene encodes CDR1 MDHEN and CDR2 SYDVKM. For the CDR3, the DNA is TGTGCCAGCAGTGCAGGGAGCCAGTACGAGCAGTACTTC. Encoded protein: CASSAGSQYEQYF.

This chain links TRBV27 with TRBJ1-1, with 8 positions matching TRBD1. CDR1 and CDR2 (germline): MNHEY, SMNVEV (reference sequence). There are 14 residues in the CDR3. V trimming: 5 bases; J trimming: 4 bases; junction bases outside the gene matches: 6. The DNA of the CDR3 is TGTGCCAGCAGTCCAAGAACAGGGGGCACTGAAGCTTTCTTT. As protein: CASSPRTGGTEAFF.

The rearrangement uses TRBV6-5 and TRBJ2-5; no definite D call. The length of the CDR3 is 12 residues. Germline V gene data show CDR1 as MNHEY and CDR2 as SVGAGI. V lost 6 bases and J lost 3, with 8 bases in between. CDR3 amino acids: CASSWGKETQYF. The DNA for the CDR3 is TGTGCCAGCAGCTGGGGTAAAGAGACCCAGTACTTC.

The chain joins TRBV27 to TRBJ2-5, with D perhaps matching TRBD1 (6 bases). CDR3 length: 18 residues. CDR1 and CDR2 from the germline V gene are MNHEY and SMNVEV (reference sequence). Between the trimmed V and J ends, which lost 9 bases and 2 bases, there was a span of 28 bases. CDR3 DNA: TGTGCCAGTTCCTCCCCCGGTAGTCCGCTGCAGGGGCAAGAGACCCAGTACTTC. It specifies CASSSPGSPLQGQETQYF.

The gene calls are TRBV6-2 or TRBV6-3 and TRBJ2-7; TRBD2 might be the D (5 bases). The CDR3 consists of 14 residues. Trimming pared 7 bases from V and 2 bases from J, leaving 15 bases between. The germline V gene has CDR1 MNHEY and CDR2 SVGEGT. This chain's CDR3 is CASTPLVGAYEQYF. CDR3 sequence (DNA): TGTGCCAGCACCCCCCTGGTGGGAGCCTACGAGCAGTACTTC.

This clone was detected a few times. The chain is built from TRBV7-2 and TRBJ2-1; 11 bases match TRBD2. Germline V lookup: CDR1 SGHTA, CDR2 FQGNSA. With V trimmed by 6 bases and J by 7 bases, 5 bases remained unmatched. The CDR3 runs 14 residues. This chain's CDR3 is CASRLAGGLNEQFF. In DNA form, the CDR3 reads TGTGCCAGCAGGCTAGCGGGAGGATTGAATGAGCAGTTCTTC.

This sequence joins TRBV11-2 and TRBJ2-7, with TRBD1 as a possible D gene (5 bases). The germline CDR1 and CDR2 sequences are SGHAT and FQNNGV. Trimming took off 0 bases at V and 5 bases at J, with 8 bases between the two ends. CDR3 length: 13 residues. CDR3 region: CASSLDIGDEQYF. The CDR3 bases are TGTGCCAGCAGCTTAGATATAGGGGACGAGCAGTACTTC.

CDR3 amino acids: CASVFYQPQHF. The CDR3 DNA follows: TGCGCCAGTGTATTCTATCAGCCCCAGCATTTT. The chain employs TRBV23-1 and TRBJ1-5, with D unclear. TRBV23-1 is placed among ORFs of uncertain function. The V end lost 9 bases, the J end lost 5 bases, and 8 bases lay between the germline ends. This CDR3 has 11 amino acids.

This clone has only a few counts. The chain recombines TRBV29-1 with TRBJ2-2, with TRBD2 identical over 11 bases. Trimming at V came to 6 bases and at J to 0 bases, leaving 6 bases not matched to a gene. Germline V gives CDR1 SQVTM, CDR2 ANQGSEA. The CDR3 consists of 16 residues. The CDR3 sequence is CSVNPSGRPNTGELFF. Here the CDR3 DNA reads TGCAGCGTAAACCCTAGCGGGAGGCCGAACACCGGGGAGCTGTTTTTT.

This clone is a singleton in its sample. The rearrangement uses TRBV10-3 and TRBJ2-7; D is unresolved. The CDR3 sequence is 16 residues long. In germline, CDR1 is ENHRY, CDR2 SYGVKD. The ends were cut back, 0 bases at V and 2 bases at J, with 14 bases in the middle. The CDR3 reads CAISESTSVSAYEQYF. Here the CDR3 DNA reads TGTGCCATCAGTGAGTCGACTTCGGTTTCGGCCTACGAGCAGTACTTC.